This TCR beta chain was observed in a study of blood T cell repertoires in COVID-19. About the study: From the United States, Italy and Spain came samples of acute and convalescent COVID-19. PBMCs, B-cell-depleted T cells, or T cells were the source of the cDNA or gDNA that made up the material.

Per the authors' pipeline: Amplification with reference gene primers provided the estimates of nucleated cell counts. The repertoire was sequenced with immunoSEQ multiplex PCR; TCRdb's copy has only in-frame clones and lacks some. That table is the source of V, J and clone size, and D and trimming were worked out from the DNA. The sample lists 300,000 to 450,000 clones; about 90% were seen once. Recruited during active infection, patients (from Seattle) were subsequently followed longitudinally. Trimming removed 5 bases at V and 1 base at J, with 6 bases between. The CDR3 spans 13 residues. CDR1 and CDR2 from the germline V gene are ENHRY and SYGVKD.

This sequence joins TRBV10-3 and TRBJ1-5; D ambiguous. The source of this sequence is a woman aged 25 to 45 with COVID-19, enrolled during active disease. Sequenced material: peripheral blood. The CDR3 here is CAISRESNQPQHF. For the CDR3, the DNA is TGTGCCATCAGTAGGGAGAGCAATCAGCCCCAGCATTTT.